This T cell receptor beta chain was sequenced for a study of T cell repertoires in cytomegalovirus infection (dated by TCRdb to the late 2010s). In terms of the full investigation: Donor HLA type was relevant to the analysis, because carriage of CMV infection together with the matching HLA type was indicated by public TCR beta signatures.

Concerning this clonotype itself: What this receptor recognizes is not known. Within one base of it there is no much larger clone, and no base qualities were kept.

The research as a whole found: In both this cohort and an independent roughly 400-donor cohort, the cumulative frequency of public TCR beta family members distinguished carriers of CMV infection plus the relevant HLA type. The ex vivo response was dominated by HLA-C-restricted CMV-specific TCR beta clonotypes, which also provided the single most frequent clonotype in two of eight donors.

Sequencing was performed on an Illumina HiSeq 1500. TCRdb handled the public reads itself, with Q25 trimming in fastp and clone calling in MiXCR, and kept productive beta chains. Each CDR3 protein appears once, grouped with its most common genes and DNA. This sample has 200,000 or so distinct CDR3 sequences in its table, and about 30% of those were observed once. 31% of the sample goes to the ten largest clones. The clonotype was recovered from a human donor in good health (CMV status not recorded). Some clones in this sample may be carry-over from other donors' samples. The source material was PBMCs.

The sequenced DNA: TGTGCCAGCATTACATGGTGGGGAGGCACTGAAGCTTTCTTT. This sequence encodes CASITWWGGTEAFF. The V and J genes are TRBV12-3 or TRBV12-4 and TRBJ1-1, with no reliable assignment of the D segment. V is shortened by 7 bases, J by 4 bases, and the region joining them spans 16 bases. From the cysteine up to the phenylalanine, the CDR3 has a length of 14 residues. Only the CDR3 portion is preserved as DNA: 42 bases, with reading frame beginning at the first base.